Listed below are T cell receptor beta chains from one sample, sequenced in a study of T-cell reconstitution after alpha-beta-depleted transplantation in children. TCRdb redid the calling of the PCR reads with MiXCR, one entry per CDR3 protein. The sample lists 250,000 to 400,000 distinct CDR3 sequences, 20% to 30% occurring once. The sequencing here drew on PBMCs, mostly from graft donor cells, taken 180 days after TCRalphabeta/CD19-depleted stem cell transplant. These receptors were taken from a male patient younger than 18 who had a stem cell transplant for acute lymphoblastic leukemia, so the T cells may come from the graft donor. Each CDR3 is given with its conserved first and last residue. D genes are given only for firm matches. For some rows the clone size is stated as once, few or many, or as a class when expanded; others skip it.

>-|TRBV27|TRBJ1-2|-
CASRDREGENYGYTF
TGTGCCAGCAGGGACAGAGAAGGGGAGAACTATGGCTACACCTTC
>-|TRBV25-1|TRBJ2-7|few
CASSEHGSYEQYF
TGTGCCAGCAGTGAACACGGTTCCTACGAGCAGTACTTC
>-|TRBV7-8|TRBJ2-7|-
CASSLGVGLAISYEQYF
TGTGCCAGCAGCTTAGGGGTGGGTCTAGCGATCTCCTACGAGCAGTACTTC
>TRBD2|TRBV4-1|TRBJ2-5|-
CASSSPLGLVDETQYF
TGCGCCAGCAGTAGCCCTCTTGGACTAGTCGATGAGACCCAGTACTTC
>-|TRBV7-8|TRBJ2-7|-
CASSLVPPDEQYF
TGTGCCAGCAGCTTAGTCCCCCCTGACGAGCAGTACTTC
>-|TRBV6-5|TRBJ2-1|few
CASSYSWLSLGSYNEQFF
TGTGCCAGCAGTTACTCGTGGCTCTCCTTGGGCTCCTACAATGAGCAGTTCTTC
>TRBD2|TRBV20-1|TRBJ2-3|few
CSASETSGYTQYF
TGCAGTGCTAGCGAAACTAGCGGGTATACGCAGTATTTT
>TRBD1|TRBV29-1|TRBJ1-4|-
CSGWDRGSGANEKLFF
TGCAGCGGCTGGGACAGGGGCTCTGGGGCTAATGAAAAACTGTTTTTT
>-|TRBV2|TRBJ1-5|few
CASSEELGEPQHF
TGTGCCAGCAGTGAAGAGCTTGGGGAGCCCCAGCATTTT
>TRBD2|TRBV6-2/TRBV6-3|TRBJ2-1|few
CASSYTSGWYNEQFF
TGTGCCAGCAGCTATACTAGCGGGTGGTACAATGAGCAGTTCTTC
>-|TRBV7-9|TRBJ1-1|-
CASSLVRRGGTEAFF
TGTGCCAGCAGCTTAGTTAGGCGGGGAGGCACTGAAGCTTTCTTT
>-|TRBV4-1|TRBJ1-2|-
CASSQEGTPFRYGYTF
TGCGCCAGCAGCCAAGAGGGTACCCCTTTCCGCTATGGCTACACCTTC
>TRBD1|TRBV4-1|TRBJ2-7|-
CASSHWTGTFYEQYF
TGCGCCAGCAGCCATTGGACAGGGACCTTCTACGAGCAGTACTTC
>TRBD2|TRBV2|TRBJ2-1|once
CATISGSSYNEQFF
TGTGCCACCATTAGCGGGAGCTCCTACAATGAGCAGTTCTTC
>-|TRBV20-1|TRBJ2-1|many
CSARSGALPEQFF
TGCAGTGCTCGTTCCGGGGCGTTGCCTGAGCAGTTCTTC
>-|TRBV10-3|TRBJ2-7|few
CAISESFHEQYF
TGTGCCATCAGTGAGTCGTTCCACGAGCAGTACTTC
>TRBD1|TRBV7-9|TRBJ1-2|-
CASSSRDRDGPNYGYTF
TGTGCCAGCAGCTCCCGGGACAGGGATGGTCCCAACTATGGCTACACCTTC
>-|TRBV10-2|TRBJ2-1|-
CASEVGVEQFF
TGCGCCAGCGAGGTGGGAGTAGAGCAGTTCTTC
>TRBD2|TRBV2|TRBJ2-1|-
CASSGEPGLASRSSYNEQFF
TGTGCCAGCAGTGGCGAACCGGGACTAGCGTCCCGAAGCTCCTACAATGAGCAGTTCTTC
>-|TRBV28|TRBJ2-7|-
CASSSGTRTPLLQQYF
TGTGCCAGCAGTTCCGGGACACGAACCCCTCTACTCCAGCAGTACTTC
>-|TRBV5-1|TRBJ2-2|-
CASGQGRGAGELFF
TGCGCCAGCGGGCAAGGGCGGGGCGCCGGGGAGCTGTTTTTT
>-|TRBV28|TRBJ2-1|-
CASSLGWGRTYNEQFF
TGTGCCAGCAGTTTGGGATGGGGACGGACCTACAATGAGCAGTTCTTC
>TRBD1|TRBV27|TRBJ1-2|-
CASSLSGTGHYGYTF
TGTGCCAGCAGTTTATCAGGGACAGGGCACTATGGCTACACCTTC
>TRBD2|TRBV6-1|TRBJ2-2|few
CASTTTSGSTGELFF
TGTGCCAGCACTACGACTAGCGGGAGTACCGGGGAGCTGTTTTTT
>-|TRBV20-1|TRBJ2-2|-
CSARWTDRLNTGELFF
TGCAGTGCTAGATGGACGGACCGTCTGAACACCGGGGAGCTGTTTTTT
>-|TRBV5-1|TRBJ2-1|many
CASSLGLANEQFF
TGTGCCAGCAGCTTGGGGCTAGCCAATGAGCAGTTCTTC
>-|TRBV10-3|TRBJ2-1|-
CAIRGSGSLEQFF
TGTGCCATCAGGGGGTCTGGGTCTTTGGAGCAGTTCTTC
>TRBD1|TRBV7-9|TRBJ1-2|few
CASSLGGRRGLRYTF
TGTGCCAGCAGCTTAGGTGGGCGCAGGGGGCTTCGCTACACCTTC
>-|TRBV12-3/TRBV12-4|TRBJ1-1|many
CASSRVARAFF
TGTGCCAGCAGCCGGGTGGCGAGAGCTTTCTTT
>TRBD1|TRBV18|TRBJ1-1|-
CASSPRPGQATGAEAFF
TGTGCCAGCTCACCACGTCCGGGACAGGCGACTGGCGCTGAAGCTTTCTTT
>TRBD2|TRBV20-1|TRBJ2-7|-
CSARAPAGGPEQYF
TGCAGTGCTAGGGCCCCAGCGGGAGGGCCCGAGCAGTACTTC
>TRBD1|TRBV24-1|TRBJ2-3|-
CATSAPPGTGLDTQYF
TGTGCCACCAGTGCCCCCCCCGGGACAGGCCTAGATACGCAGTATTTT
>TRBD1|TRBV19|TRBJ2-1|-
CASSRDSSYNEQFF
TGTGCCAGTAGCCGGGACAGCTCCTACAATGAGCAGTTCTTC
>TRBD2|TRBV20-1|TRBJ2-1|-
CSATLLATFYNEQFF
TGCAGTGCTACCTTACTAGCGACCTTCTACAATGAGCAGTTCTTC
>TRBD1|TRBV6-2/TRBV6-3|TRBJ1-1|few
CASSYSAGGVYWRGASTEAFF
TGTGCCAGCAGTTACTCAGCAGGGGGCGTATACTGGCGGGGGGCGAGTACTGAAGCTTTCTTT
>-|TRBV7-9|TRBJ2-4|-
CASSLAPLGENIQYF
TGTGCCAGCAGCTTAGCGCCCTTAGGGGAAAACATTCAGTACTTC
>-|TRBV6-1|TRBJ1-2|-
CASRTLGVYGYTF
TGTGCCAGCAGGACGCTAGGGGTCTATGGCTACACCTTC
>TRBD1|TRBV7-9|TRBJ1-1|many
CASSFGTANTEAFF
TGTGCCAGCAGTTTCGGGACAGCGAACACTGAAGCTTTCTTT
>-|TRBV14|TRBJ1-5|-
CASSYANQPQHF
TGTGCCAGCAGCTATGCAAATCAGCCCCAGCATTTT
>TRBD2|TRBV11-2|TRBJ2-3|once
CASRPRTSGRDTQYF
TGTGCCAGCCGCCCCAGGACTAGCGGGAGAGATACGCAGTATTTT
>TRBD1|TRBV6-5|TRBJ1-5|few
CASSLTTGGQPQHF
TGTGCCAGCAGTTTAACAACAGGGGGTCAGCCCCAGCATTTT
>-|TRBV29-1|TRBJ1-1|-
CSSLLRGEAFF
TGCAGCTCACTACTTAGGGGCGAAGCTTTCTTT
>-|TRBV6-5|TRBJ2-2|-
CASSYMWGAGTGELFF
TGTGCCAGCAGTTATATGTGGGGGGCGGGGACCGGGGAGCTGTTTTTT
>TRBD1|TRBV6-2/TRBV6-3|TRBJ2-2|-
CASRRAGTGETGELFF
TGTGCCAGCAGAAGGGCCGGGACAGGGGAGACCGGGGAGCTGTTTTTT
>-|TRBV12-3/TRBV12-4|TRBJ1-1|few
CASSPNFLSAEAFF
TGTGCCAGCAGTCCAAACTTCTTGAGCGCTGAAGCTTTCTTT
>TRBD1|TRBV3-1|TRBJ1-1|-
CASSLGQAMNTEAFF
TGTGCCAGCAGCCTGGGACAGGCCATGAACACTGAAGCTTTCTTT
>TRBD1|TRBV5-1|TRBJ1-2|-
CASSFRRGGGLTNYGYTF
TGCGCCAGCAGCTTCCGCAGGGGAGGGGGCCTTACTAACTATGGCTACACCTTC
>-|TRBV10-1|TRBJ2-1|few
CASSENLLKGEGHNEQFF
TGCGCCAGCAGTGAGAACCTCCTTAAGGGGGAGGGCCACAATGAGCAGTTCTTC
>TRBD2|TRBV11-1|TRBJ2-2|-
CASTPGLAGGPHTGELFF
TGTGCCAGTACGCCGGGGCTAGCGGGAGGGCCCCACACCGGGGAGCTGTTTTTT
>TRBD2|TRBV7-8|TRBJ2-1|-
CASSPRLAANEQFF
TGTGCCAGCAGCCCCCGACTAGCGGCAAATGAGCAGTTCTTC
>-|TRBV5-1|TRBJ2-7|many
CASSFGLETPSYEQYF
TGCGCCAGCAGCTTTGGACTGGAAACCCCCTCCTACGAGCAGTACTTC
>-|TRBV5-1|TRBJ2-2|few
CASSLEDTGELFF
TGCGCCAGCAGCTTGGAGGACACCGGGGAGCTGTTTTTT
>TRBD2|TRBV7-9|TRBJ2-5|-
CASSPSLAGDMETQYF
TGTGCCAGCAGCCCCAGCCTAGCGGGAGATATGGAGACCCAGTACTTC